These T cell receptor beta chains were read from a single sample in a study of T cell changes during pregnancy in multiple sclerosis. Method: immunoSEQ multiplex PCR; TCRdb's copy keeps in-frame clones and lacks some. The sample lists tens of thousands of clones; roughly 92% were seen once. The specimen was peripheral blood, collected after pregnancy. The source of these receptors is a female donor in good health, enrolled as a control in a pregnancy study. Both conserved end residues are part of each CDR3. The D gene is left open where the match is weak. Only part of the rows carry a size: once, few, many, or a class if the clone is expanded.

TRBV28	TRBD1	NA	TRBJ1-3	CASSLRTGRGNTIYF	TGTGCCAGCAGTTTACGGACAGGGCGCGGAAACACCATATATTTT
TRBV28	TRBD1	NA	TRBJ1-2	CASSLSGGQGYTF	TGTGCCAGCAGTTTGTCAGGGGGACAGGGCTACACCTTC
TRBV9	TRBD1	NA	TRBJ1-4	CASSGTGGVRNNEKLFF	TGTGCCAGCAGCGGGACAGGGGGCGTTCGTAATAATGAAAAACTGTTTTTT
TRBV11-3	TRBD2	NA	TRBJ2-1	CASSLDLGLGNEQFF	TGTGCCAGCAGCTTAGATCTGGGACTAGGGAATGAGCAGTTCTTC
TRBV4-1	NA	NA	TRBJ2-7	CASSQERGGRMAEQYF	TGCGCCAGCAGCCAAGAGAGGGGGGGGCGCATGGCCGAGCAGTACTTC
TRBV7-3	NA	NA	TRBJ2-1	CASSLTGRSYNEQFF	TGTGCCAGCAGCTTAACAGGGAGGTCCTACAATGAGCAGTTCTTC
TRBV30	NA	NA	TRBJ2-1	CAWKLSFYNEQFF	TGTGCCTGGAAACTATCCTTCTACAATGAGCAGTTCTTC
TRBV13	TRBD2	NA	TRBJ2-5	CASSSRVVAGVGETQYF	TGTGCCAGCAGCTCCCGGGTGGTAGCGGGAGTCGGAGAGACCCAGTACTTC
TRBV6-4	NA	NA	TRBJ1-1	CASSEGRENTEAFF	TGTGCCAGCAGTGAAGGGAGGGAGAACACTGAAGCTTTCTTT
TRBV5-1	TRBD2	once	TRBJ2-7	CASGRTSGAGEQYF	TGCGCCAGCGGCAGGACTAGCGGGGCCGGGGAGCAGTACTTC
TRBV6-5	NA	few	TRBJ1-1	CASTPTGVTEAFF	TGTGCCAGCACCCCGACAGGTGTAACTGAAGCTTTCTTT
TRBV7-9	TRBD1	NA	TRBJ1-2	CASSHGQGVGYTF	TGTGCCAGCAGCCATGGACAGGGGGTTGGCTACACCTTC
TRBV5-4	NA	NA	TRBJ1-6	CASSPDNSPLHF	TGTGCCAGCAGCCCTGATAATTCACCCCTCCACTTT
TRBV5-1	TRBD2	NA	TRBJ2-1	CASSGGSSYNEQFF	TGCGCCAGCTCGGGGGGGTCCTCCTACAATGAGCAGTTCTTC
TRBV6-1	NA	NA	TRBJ2-3	CASRAPAVDTQYF	TGTGCCAGCAGAGCCCCAGCGGTAGATACGCAGTATTTT
TRBV28	TRBD1	NA	TRBJ2-5	CASSLLGGAMGETQYF	TGTGCCAGCAGTTTATTAGGGGGCGCGATGGGAGAGACCCAGTACTTC
TRBV7-9	TRBD1	once	TRBJ1-1	CASSSPWQGETEAFF	TGTGCCAGCAGCTCGCCGTGGCAGGGGGAAACTGAAGCTTTCTTT
TRBV15	NA	NA	TRBJ1-6	CATSRESGDNSPLHF	TGTGCCACCAGCAGAGAATCAGGGGATAATTCACCCCTCCACTTT
TRBV5-1	NA	NA	TRBJ1-2	CASSTGQYGYTF	TGCGCCAGCAGCACTGGACAGTATGGCTACACCTTC
TRBV7-2	TRBD1	NA	TRBJ1-6	CASSSSGGANSPLHF	TGTGCCAGCAGCTCTTCAGGGGGCGCGAATTCACCCCTCCACTTT
TRBV4-3	TRBD2	NA	TRBJ2-7	CASSQDRLAGISYEQYF	TGCGCCAGCAGCCAAGATCGGCTAGCGGGGATCTCCTACGAGCAGTACTTC
TRBV11-2	NA	NA	TRBJ2-5	CASSPRGLGKTQYF	TGTGCCAGCAGCCCTCGGGGGTTGGGAAAGACCCAGTACTTC
TRBV4-1	NA	NA	TRBJ1-5	CASSQVSLKQPQHF	TGCGCCAGCAGCCAAGTCTCCTTAAAACAGCCCCAGCATTTT
TRBV10-3	NA	NA	TRBJ1-2	CAISEEDNLYGYTF	TGTGCCATCAGTGAGGAGGACAACCTCTATGGCTACACCTTC
TRBV10-1	NA	NA	TRBJ2-3	CASNPGDSADTQYF	TGCGCCAGTAACCCAGGGGATTCCGCAGATACGCAGTATTTT
TRBV6-1	NA	NA	TRBJ2-1	CASSEPVTSYNEQFF	TGTGCCAGCAGTGAACCGGTAACTTCCTACAATGAGCAGTTCTTC
TRBV7-2	TRBD2	NA	TRBJ2-3	CASSLATTLAGGVDTQYF	TGTGCCAGCAGCTTAGCGACGACACTAGCGGGAGGGGTAGATACGCAGTATTTT
TRBV28	TRBD1	NA	TRBJ2-7	CASSLTSTGAYEQYF	TGTGCCAGCAGTCTAACGTCGACAGGGGCCTACGAGCAGTACTTC
TRBV7-2	NA	once	TRBJ1-3	CASSRNEGSGNTIYF	TGTGCCAGCAGCAGGAACGAGGGCTCTGGAAACACCATATATTTT
TRBV2	TRBD1	NA	TRBJ2-7	CASSEALLGDSVYEQYF	TGTGCCAGCAGTGAAGCGCTTCTAGGGGACAGCGTCTACGAGCAGTACTTC
TRBV2	NA	NA	TRBJ1-4	CASRETSGKLFF	TGTGCCAGCAGGGAGACAAGCGGAAAACTGTTTTTT
TRBV6-5	NA	once	TRBJ1-4	CASSYGGGGNEKLFF	TGTGCCAGCAGTTACGGCGGGGGCGGGAATGAAAAACTGTTTTTT
TRBV6-5	TRBD2	NA	TRBJ2-1	CASTRGTSDEQFF	TGTGCCAGCACAAGAGGGACTAGCGATGAGCAGTTCTTC
TRBV5-6	NA	NA	TRBJ1-1	CASSLPQGGTEAFF	TGTGCCAGCAGCCTACCTCAGGGCGGTACTGAAGCTTTCTTT
TRBV7-9	TRBD1	NA	TRBJ1-1	CASSFGQGDTEAFF	TGTGCCAGCAGCTTCGGACAGGGGGACACTGAAGCTTTCTTT